Listed here is a single T cell receptor beta chain. These data come from a study of blood T cell repertoires in COVID-19. Libraries were prepared by immunoSEQ multiplex PCR; TCRdb keeps only in-frame clonotypes and omits some of them. The repertoire has under 400,000 clones, 65% to 90% of them found once; the top ten carry about 4%. This CDR3 comprises 17 residues. The sequenced sample was PBMCs or T cells enriched from blood (not recorded which). The TCR comes from a woman between 35 and 50 years old with acute COVID-19. The V and J genes are TRBV21-1 and TRBJ2-5; TRBD1, the table's D call, lacks a check against the DNA. TRBV21-1 is an annotated pseudogene. DNA of the CDR3: TGTGCCAGCAGCAAAGCTGGGTCAAGGGACAGAGAAGAGACCCAGTACTTC. As protein: CASSKAGSRDREETQYF.